This entry concerns a single T cell receptor (beta chain). The sample comes from a study of blood T cell repertoires in COVID-19. Background on the study: Samples of COVID-19 (acute and convalescent) were obtained from the United States, Italy and Spain.

This CDR3 is built from 15 residues. CDR1 and CDR2 (germline): SGHVS, FQNEAQ. Trimming cost V 5 bases and J 5 bases; bases outside gene matches: 11. Using immunoSEQ multiplex PCR, the repertoire was profiled, and TCRdb retains in-frame clones only, with some absent. The sample lists more than 140,000 clones; around 84% were seen once. The rearrangement joins TRBV7-8 to TRBJ1-1; 7 positions match TRBD1. The origin of this receptor is a woman between 50 and 59 years old in a cohort sampled during active or convalescent COVID-19. Input material: peripheral blood. The DNA of the CDR3 is TGTGCCAGCAGCGGCACCTTCGCAGGGGGAACTGAAGCTTTCTTT. Translation: CASSGTFAGGTEAFF.